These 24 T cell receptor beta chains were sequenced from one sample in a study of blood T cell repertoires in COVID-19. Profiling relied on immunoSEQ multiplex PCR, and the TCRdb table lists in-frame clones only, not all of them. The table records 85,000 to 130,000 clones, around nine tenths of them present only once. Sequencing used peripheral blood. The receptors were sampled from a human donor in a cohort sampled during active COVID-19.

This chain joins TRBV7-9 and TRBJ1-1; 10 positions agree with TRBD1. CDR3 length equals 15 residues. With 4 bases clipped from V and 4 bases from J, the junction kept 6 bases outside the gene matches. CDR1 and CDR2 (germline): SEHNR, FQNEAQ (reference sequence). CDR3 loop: CASSSWDRGVTEAFF. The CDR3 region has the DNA TGTGCCAGCAGCTCCTGGGACAGGGGAGTCACTGAAGCTTTCTTT.

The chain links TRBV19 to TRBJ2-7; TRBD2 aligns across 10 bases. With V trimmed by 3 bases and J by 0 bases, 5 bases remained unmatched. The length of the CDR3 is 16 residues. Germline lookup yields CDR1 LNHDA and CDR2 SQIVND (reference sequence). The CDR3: CASSILRTSGSYEQYF. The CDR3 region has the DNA TGTGCCAGTAGTATTCTCAGGACTAGCGGCTCCTACGAGCAGTACTTC.

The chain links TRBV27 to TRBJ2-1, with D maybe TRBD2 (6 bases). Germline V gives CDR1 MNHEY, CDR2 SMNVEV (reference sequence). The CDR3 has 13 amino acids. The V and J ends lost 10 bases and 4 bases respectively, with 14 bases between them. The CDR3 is CATSGDLYNEQFF. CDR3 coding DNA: TGTGCCACTTCGGGGGATCTATACAATGAGCAGTTCTTC.

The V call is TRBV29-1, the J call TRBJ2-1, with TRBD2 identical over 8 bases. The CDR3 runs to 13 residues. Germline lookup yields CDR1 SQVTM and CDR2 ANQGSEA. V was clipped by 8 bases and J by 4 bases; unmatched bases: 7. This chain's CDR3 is CSYGGGRYNEQFF. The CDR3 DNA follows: TGCAGCTACGGGGGGGGAAGATACAATGAGCAGTTCTTC.

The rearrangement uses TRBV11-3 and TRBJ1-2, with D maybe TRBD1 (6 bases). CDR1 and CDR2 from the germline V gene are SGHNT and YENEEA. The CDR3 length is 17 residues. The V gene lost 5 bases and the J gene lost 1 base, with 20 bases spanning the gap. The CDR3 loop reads CASSRGNQGLRNYGYTF. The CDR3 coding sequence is TGTGCCAGCAGCCGGGGAAATCAGGGGCTTCGTAACTATGGCTACACCTTC.

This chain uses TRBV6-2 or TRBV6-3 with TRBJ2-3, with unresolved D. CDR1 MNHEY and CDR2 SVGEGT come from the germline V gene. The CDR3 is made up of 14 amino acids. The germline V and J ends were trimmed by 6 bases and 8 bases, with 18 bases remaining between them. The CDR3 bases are TGTGCCAGCAGCTCGGGTCCGCTAATTGGTACGCAGTATTTT. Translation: CASSSGPLIGTQYF.

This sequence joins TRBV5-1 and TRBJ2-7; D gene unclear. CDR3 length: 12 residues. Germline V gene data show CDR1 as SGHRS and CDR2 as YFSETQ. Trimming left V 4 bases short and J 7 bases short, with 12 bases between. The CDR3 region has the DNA TGCGCCAGCAGCCTTTACCTCGGGGAGCAGTACTTC. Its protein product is CASSLYLGEQYF.

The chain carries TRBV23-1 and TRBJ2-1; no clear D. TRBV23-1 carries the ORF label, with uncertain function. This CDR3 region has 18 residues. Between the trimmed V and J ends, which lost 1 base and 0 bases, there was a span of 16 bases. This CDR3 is CASSQCNFPKRSYNEQFF. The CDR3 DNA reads TGCGCCAGCAGTCAATGTAACTTTCCGAAACGCTCCTACAATGAGCAGTTCTTC.

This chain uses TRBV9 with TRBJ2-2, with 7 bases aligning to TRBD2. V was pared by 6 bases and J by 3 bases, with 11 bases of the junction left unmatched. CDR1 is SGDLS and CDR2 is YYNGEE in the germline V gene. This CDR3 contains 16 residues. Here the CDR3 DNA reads TGTGCCAGCAACCCCCGTGGACTAGGGGACACCGGGGAGCTGTTTTTT. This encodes CASNPRGLGDTGELFF. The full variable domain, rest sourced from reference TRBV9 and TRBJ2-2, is DSGVTQTPKHLITATGQRVTLRCSPRSGDLSVYWYQQSLDQGLQFLIQYYNGEERAKGNILERFSAQQFPDLHSELNLSSLELGDSALYFCASNPRGLGDTGELFFGEGSRLTVL.

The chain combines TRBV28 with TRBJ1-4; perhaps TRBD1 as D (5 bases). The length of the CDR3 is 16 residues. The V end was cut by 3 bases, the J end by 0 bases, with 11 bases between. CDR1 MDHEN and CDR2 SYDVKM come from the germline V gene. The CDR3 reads CASSFGGRATNEKLFF. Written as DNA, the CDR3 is TGTGCCAGCAGTTTCGGGGGACGGGCAACTAATGAAAAACTGTTTTTT. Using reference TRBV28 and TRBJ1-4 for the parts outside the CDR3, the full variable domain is DVKVTQSSRYLVKRTGEKVFLECVQDMDHENMFWYRQDPGLGLRLIYFSYDVKMKEKGDIPEGYSVSREKKERFSLILESASTNQTSMYLCASSFGGRATNEKLFFGSGTQLSVL.

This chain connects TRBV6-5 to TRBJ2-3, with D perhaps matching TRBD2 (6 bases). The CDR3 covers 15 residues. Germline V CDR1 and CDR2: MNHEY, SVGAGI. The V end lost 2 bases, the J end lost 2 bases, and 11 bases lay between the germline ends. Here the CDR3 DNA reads TGTGCCAGCAGTTACCCCAGCGGGCACACAGATACGCAGTATTTT. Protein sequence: CASSYPSGHTDTQYF.

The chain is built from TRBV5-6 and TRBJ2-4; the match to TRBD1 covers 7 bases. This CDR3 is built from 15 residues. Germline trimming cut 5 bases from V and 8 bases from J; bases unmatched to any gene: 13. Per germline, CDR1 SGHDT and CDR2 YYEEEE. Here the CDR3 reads CASSSRKGALDIQYF. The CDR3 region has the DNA TGTGCCAGCAGTTCACGAAAGGGGGCTCTGGACATTCAGTACTTC.

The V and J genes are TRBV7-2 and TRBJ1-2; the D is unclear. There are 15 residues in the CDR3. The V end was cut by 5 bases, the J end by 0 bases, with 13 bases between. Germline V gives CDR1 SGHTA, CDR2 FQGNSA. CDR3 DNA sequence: TGTGCCAGCAGCGGAGTAGTCAGTCCTAACTATGGCTACACCTTC. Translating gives CASSGVVSPNYGYTF. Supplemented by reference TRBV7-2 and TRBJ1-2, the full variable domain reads GAGVSQSPSNKVTEKGKDVELRCDPISGHTALYWYRQSLGQGLEFLIYFQGNSAPDKSGLPSDRFSAERTGGSVSTLTIQRTQQEDSAVYLCASSGVVSPNYGYTFGSGTRLTVV.

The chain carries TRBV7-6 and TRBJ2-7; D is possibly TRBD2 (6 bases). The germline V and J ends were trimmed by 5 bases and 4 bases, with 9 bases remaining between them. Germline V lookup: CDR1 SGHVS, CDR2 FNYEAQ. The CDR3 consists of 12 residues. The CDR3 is CASSPSGYEQYF. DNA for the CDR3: TGTGCCAGCAGCCCAAGCGGGTACGAGCAGTACTTC. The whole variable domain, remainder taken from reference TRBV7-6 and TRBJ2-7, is GAGVSQSPRYKVTKRGQDVALRCDPISGHVSLYWYRQALGQGPEFLTYFNYEAQQDKSGLPNDRFSAERPEGSISTLTIQRTEQRDSAMYRCASSPSGYEQYFGPGTRLTVT.

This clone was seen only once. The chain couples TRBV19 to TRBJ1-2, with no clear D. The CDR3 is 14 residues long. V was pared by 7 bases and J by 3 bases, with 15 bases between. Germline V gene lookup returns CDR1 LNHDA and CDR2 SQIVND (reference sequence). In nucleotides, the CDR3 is TGTGCCAGTACCCCGGGGAGCGCCGACTATGGCTACACCTTC. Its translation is CASTPGSADYGYTF.

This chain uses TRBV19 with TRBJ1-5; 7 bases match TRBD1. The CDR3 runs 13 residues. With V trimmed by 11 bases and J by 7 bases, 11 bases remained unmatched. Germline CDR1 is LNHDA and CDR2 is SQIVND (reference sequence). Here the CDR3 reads CASRDSLGQPQHF. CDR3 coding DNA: TGTGCCTCCCGGGACAGCCTCGGGCAGCCCCAGCATTTT.

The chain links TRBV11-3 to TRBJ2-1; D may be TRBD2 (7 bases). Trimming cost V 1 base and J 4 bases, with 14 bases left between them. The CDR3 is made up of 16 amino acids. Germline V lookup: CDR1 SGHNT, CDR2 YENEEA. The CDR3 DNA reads TGTGCCAGCAGCTTAGGGGGGGGCACTGGGTACAATGAGCAGTTCTTC. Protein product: CASSLGGGTGYNEQFF.

Here the CDR3 reads CASSLERETQYF. The CDR3 coding sequence is TGTGCCAGCAGTTTAGAACGGGAGACCCAGTACTTC. V and J are TRBV12-3 or TRBV12-4 and TRBJ2-5; D remains unclear. This CDR3 contains 12 residues. V was clipped by 1 base and J by 5 bases, with 5 bases between them.

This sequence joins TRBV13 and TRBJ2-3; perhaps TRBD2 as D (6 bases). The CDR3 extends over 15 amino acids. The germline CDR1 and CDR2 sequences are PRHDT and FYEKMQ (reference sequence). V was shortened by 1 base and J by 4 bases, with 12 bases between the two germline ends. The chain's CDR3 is CASSLAGEVPDTQYF. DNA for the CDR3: TGTGCCAGCAGCTTAGCGGGGGAGGTCCCAGATACGCAGTATTTT.

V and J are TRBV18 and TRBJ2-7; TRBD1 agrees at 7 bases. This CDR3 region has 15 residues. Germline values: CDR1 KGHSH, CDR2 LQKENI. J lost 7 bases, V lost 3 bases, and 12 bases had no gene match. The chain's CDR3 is CASSPGTARTEEQYF. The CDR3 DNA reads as TGTGCCAGCTCACCGGGGACAGCTAGAACGGAGGAGCAGTACTTC.

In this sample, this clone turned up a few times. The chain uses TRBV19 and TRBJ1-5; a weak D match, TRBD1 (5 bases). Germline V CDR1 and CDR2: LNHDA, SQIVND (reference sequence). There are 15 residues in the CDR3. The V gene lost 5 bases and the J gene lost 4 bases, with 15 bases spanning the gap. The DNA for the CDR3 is TGTGCCAGTAGTTTCTCGGGGGGAGTGAATCAGCCCCAGCATTTT. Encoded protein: CASSFSGGVNQPQHF.

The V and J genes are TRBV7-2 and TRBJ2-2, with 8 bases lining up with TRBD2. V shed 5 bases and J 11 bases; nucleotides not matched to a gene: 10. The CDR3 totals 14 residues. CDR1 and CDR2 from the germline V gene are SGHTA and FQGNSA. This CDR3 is CASSQIAGRVELFF. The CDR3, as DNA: TGTGCCAGCAGCCAGATAGCGGGGCGAGTCGAGCTGTTTTTT.

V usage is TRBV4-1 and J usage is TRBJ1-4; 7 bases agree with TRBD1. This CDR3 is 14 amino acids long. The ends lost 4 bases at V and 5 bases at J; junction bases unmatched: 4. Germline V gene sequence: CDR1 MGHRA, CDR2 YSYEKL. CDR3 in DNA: TGCGCCAGCAGCCCCCGGGACAGAAATGAAAAACTGTTTTTT. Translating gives CASSPRDRNEKLFF.

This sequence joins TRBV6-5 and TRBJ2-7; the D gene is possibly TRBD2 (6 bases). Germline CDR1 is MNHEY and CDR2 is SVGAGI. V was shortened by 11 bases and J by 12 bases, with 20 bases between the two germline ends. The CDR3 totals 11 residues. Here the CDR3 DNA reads TGTGCCTTGAAGGCGGGGAGGTCGGTGTACTTC. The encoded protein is CALKAGRSVYF.